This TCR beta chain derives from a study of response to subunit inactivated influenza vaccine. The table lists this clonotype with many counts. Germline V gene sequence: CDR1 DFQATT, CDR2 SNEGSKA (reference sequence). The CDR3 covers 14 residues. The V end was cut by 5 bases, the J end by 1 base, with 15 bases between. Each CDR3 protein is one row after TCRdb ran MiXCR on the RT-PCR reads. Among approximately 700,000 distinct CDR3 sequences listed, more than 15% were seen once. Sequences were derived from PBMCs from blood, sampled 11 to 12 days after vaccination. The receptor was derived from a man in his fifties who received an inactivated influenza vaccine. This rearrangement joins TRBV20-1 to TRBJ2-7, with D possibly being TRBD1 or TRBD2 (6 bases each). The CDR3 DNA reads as TGCAGTGCTGAGACCGGGGGCCGATCCTACGAGCAGTACTTC. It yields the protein CSAETGGRSYEQYF.